These 22 T cell receptor beta chains originate from one sample sequenced in a study of cytomegalovirus exposure and HLA in healthy donors. PCR amplification relied on 60 Vbeta primers (plus 13 Jbeta primers). Generated by immunoSEQ multiplex PCR, the TCRdb table keeps only in-frame clones and is missing some. The sample comprises under 100,000 clones, 65% to 80% of which are singletons, and 10% to 15% rests with the top ten. Input material: PBMCs. The source of these receptors is a human donor in good health.

This clone was counted a single time. At one end, the junction sequence differs from germline, possibly due to a read error. The chain links TRBV10-1 to TRBJ2-5; tentative D call: TRBD1 (6 bases). The CDR3 length is 17 residues. Germline V gene lookup returns CDR1 WNHNN and CDR2 SYGVQD (reference sequence). The CDR3 spells CASSRLRAGVYQGTQYF. DNA for the CDR3: TGCGCCAGCAGCCGCCTTAGGGCAGGGGTCTACCAAGGGACCCAGTACTTC.

The rearrangement uses TRBV4-1 and TRBJ2-5; tentative D call: TRBD1 (7 bases). From germline, CDR1 is MGHRA and CDR2 YSYEKL. The CDR3 runs 15 residues. Between the trimmed V and J ends, which lost 4 bases and 1 base, there was a span of 13 bases. The CDR3 sequence is CASSRGTAGQETQYF. CDR3 sequence (DNA): TGCGCCAGCAGCCGCGGGACAGCGGGCCAAGAGACCCAGTACTTC.

The rearrangement uses TRBV11-2 and TRBJ1-6; 11 bases are a match to TRBD1. V shed 4 bases, J shed 7 bases, and the junction held 6 bases outside the gene matches. The CDR3 extends over 16 amino acids. From germline, CDR1 is SGHAT and CDR2 FQNNGV. CDR3 loop: CASSSLGTGGNSPLHF. CDR3 DNA: TGTGCCAGCAGCTCTCTCGGGACAGGGGGAAATTCACCCCTCCACTTT.

Here the CDR3 DNA reads TGCGCCAGCAGCCAAGCGGGACAGGGTCGATCACCCCTCCACTTT. Amino acids: CASSQAGQGRSPLHF. The V gene is TRBV4-1, the J gene TRBJ1-6; 9 bases agree with TRBD1. This CDR3 has 15 residues. CDR1 is MGHRA and CDR2 is YSYEKL in the germline V gene. V trimming: 1 base; J trimming: 10 bases; junction bases outside the gene matches: 5.

This chain connects TRBV6-5 to TRBJ1-5; 9 positions agree with TRBD1. The CDR3 covers 15 residues. V was clipped by 6 bases and J by 3 bases; unmatched bases: 6. Germline-derived CDR1 and CDR2 are MNHEY and SVGAGI. The DNA of the CDR3 is TGTGCCAGCAGCGCGGACAGGGGCCCCAATCAGCCCCAGCATTTT. It yields the protein CASSADRGPNQPQHF.

The J gene is TRBJ2-7, the V gene TRBV20-1; no clear D gene. CDR3 length: 11 amino acids. The V gene's germline CDR1 is DFQATT and CDR2 SNEGSKA (reference sequence). Trimming shortened V by 4 bases and J by 3 bases, and 7 bases separated the two germline ends. The CDR3 bases are TGCAGTGCTACCAGTCTCTACGAGCAGTACTTC. It codes for CSATSLYEQYF.

The chain is built from TRBV27 and TRBJ2-1; the D gene is possibly TRBD1 (6 bases). V dropped 5 bases and J dropped 10 bases, with 15 bases sitting between them. The germline V gene has CDR1 MNHEY and CDR2 SMNVEV (reference sequence). The length of the CDR3 is 13 residues. The CDR3, as DNA: TGTGCCAGCAGTGTAACACGGGACATGGAGCAGTTCTTC. Encoded protein: CASSVTRDMEQFF.

This clone was recorded once. The chain joins TRBV5-8 to TRBJ2-5; 10 positions match TRBD2. CDR1 SGHTS and CDR2 YDEGEE come from the germline V gene. J was trimmed by 1 base and V by 4 bases; bases with no gene match: 4. This CDR3 region has 15 residues. The CDR3 region is CASSPTSGAQETQYF. Here the CDR3 DNA reads TGTGCCAGCAGCCCCACTAGCGGGGCCCAAGAGACCCAGTACTTC.

The V and J genes are TRBV11-2 and TRBJ1-3; D not certain. Germline V gives CDR1 SGHAT, CDR2 FQNNGV. CDR3 length: 17 residues. The V gene lost 1 base and the J gene lost 0 bases, with 13 bases spanning the gap. The CDR3 region has the DNA TGTGCCAGCAGCTTAGTGGGTCAGGTTCGCTCTGGAAACACCATATATTTT. Its protein product is CASSLVGQVRSGNTIYF.

The rearrangement links TRBV6-5 to TRBJ1-2, with 7 nucleotides matching TRBD1. CDR1 and CDR2 from the germline V gene are MNHEY and SVGAGI. The CDR3 spans 13 residues. Unmatched junction bases numbered 4, after V lost 6 bases and J lost 3 bases. The CDR3 bases are TGTGCCAGCAGCCCCGACAGGGACTATGGCTACACCTTC. This translates into CASSPDRDYGYTF.

The chain carries TRBV18 and TRBJ1-1; maybe TRBD1 (5 bases). The CDR3 contains 16 residues. Germline CDR1 and CDR2: KGHSH and LQKENI. Trimming took off 3 bases at V and 1 base at J, with 15 bases between the two ends. CDR3 in amino acids: CASSPPASGGNTEAFF. CDR3 coding DNA: TGTGCCAGCTCACCCCCGGCCTCGGGGGGGAACACTGAAGCTTTCTTT.

The rearrangement joins TRBV5-6 to TRBJ2-7, with a weak D call TRBD2 (6 bases). Between the trimmed V and J ends, which lost 4 bases and 4 bases, there was a span of 21 bases. The CDR3 is 16 residues long. Germline V gene sequence: CDR1 SGHDT, CDR2 YYEEEE. The CDR3: CASSVLIAAAKYEQYF. DNA for the CDR3: TGTGCCAGCAGCGTCCTGATAGCGGCCGCTAAGTACGAGCAGTACTTC.

V is TRBV21-1 and J is TRBJ1-5. TRBV21-1 represents a pseudogene. The CDR3 extends over 17 amino acids. Here the CDR3 reads CASSKLNRGARDQPQHF. DNA for the CDR3: TGTGCCAGCAGCAAATTGAATCGGGGGGCTCGGGATCAGCCCCAGCATTTT.

This clone was observed a single time. The chain joins TRBV7-9 to TRBJ1-2; weak D call: TRBD1 (6 bases). The CDR3 loop spans 14 amino acids. Trimming removed 5 bases from V and 4 bases from J, with 14 bases in between. Germline V gives CDR1 SEHNR, CDR2 FQNEAQ (reference sequence). CDR3 coding DNA: TGTGCCAGCAGCGTAACAGGGCCCCCCTATGGCTACACCTTC. Amino acid sequence: CASSVTGPPYGYTF.

The J gene is TRBJ1-2, the V gene TRBV5-1, with 12 bases identical to TRBD1. V shed 0 bases and J 4 bases; nucleotides not matched to a gene: 4. Germline V gene sequence: CDR1 SGHRS, CDR2 YFSETQ. This CDR3 is built from 16 residues. In nucleotides, the CDR3 is TGCGCCAGCAGCTTGGGTAGGGGACAGGGGGCCTATGGCTACACCTTC. Translated, it gives CASSLGRGQGAYGYTF.

This clone showed up just a few times. The chain is built from TRBV2 and TRBJ1-1, with D perhaps TRBD1 (6 bases). The CDR3 has 13 amino acids. In germline, CDR1 is SNHLY, CDR2 FYNNEI. V was cut by 8 bases and J by 0 bases, with 10 bases left in between. CDR3 nucleotides: TGTGCCAGCGCCGGACAGTTGAACACTGAAGCTTTCTTT. Translated, it gives CASAGQLNTEAFF.

This chain links TRBV7-6 with TRBJ2-1; tentative D call: TRBD1 (5 bases). This CDR3 has 15 residues. Trimming cost V 5 bases and J 7 bases, with 18 bases left between them. Germline CDR1 and CDR2: SGHVS and FNYEAQ. The CDR3 nucleotides are TGTGCCAGCAGCACGAACCCGGACATGTCGAATGAGCAGTTCTTC. Protein: CASSTNPDMSNEQFF.

The V call is TRBV4-1, the J call TRBJ2-2, with TRBD2 as a possible D gene (6 bases). CDR3 size: 18 residues. V was pared by 2 bases and J by 5 bases, with 21 bases between. CDR1 and CDR2 (germline): MGHRA, YSYEKL. CDR3 nucleotides: TGCGCCAGCAGCCAACCGAATCCCCGGGGCGGAGGGACCGGGGAGCTGTTTTTT. It specifies CASSQPNPRGGGTGELFF.

The chain recombines TRBV7-9 with TRBJ1-2, with D possibly matching TRBD1 (5 bases). Germline CDR1 reads SEHNR; CDR2 reads FQNEAQ (reference sequence). The ends were cut back, 1 base at V and 8 bases at J, with 14 bases in the middle. The CDR3 totals 14 residues. This CDR3 reads CASSLDVRGQGYTF. CDR3 DNA: TGTGCCAGCAGCTTAGACGTAAGGGGTCAGGGCTACACCTTC. The complete variable domain, with remaining parts taken from reference TRBV7-9 and TRBJ1-2, reads DTGVSQNPRHKITKRGQNVTFRCDPISEHNRLYWYRQTLGQGPEFLTYFQNEAQLEKSRLLSDRFSAERPKGSFSTLEIQRTEQGDSAMYLCASSLDVRGQGYTFGSGTRLTVV.

This chain connects TRBV6-5 to TRBJ2-1; 10 nucleotides agree with TRBD2. This CDR3 region has 15 residues. Germline CDR1 is MNHEY and CDR2 is SVGAGI. The V segment lost 6 bases and the J segment 6 bases; nucleotides outside the gene matches: 8. The CDR3 loop reads CASSIKRGGLNEQFF. In nucleotides, the CDR3 is TGTGCCAGCAGCATTAAGCGGGGGGGCCTCAATGAGCAGTTCTTC.

The CDR3 here is CASSGLGGETQYF. In nucleotides, the CDR3 is TGCGCCAGCAGCGGTCTGGGAGGAGAGACCCAGTACTTC. V gene TRBV5-1 combines with J gene TRBJ2-5, with D maybe TRBD2 (6 bases). The germline V and J ends were trimmed by 4 bases and 4 bases, with 11 bases remaining between them. The germline V gene encodes CDR1 SGHRS and CDR2 YFSETQ. The CDR3 contains 13 residues.

The rearrangement joins TRBV10-1 to TRBJ1-5, with 7 bases that match TRBD1. Germline CDR1 is WNHNN and CDR2 is SYGVQD (reference sequence). This CDR3 has 14 residues. The V gene end was trimmed by 9 bases and the J gene end by 0 bases; junction bases not matched to a gene: 5. The CDR3 is CARTTGDSNQPQHF. CDR3 coding DNA: TGCGCCAGGACTACAGGGGATAGCAATCAGCCCCAGCATTTT.